This passage covers 15 T cell receptor beta chains from one sample sequenced in a study of spatial heterogeneity in lung cancer. TCRdb fed the 5' RACE reads into MiXCR, producing one record per CDR3 protein. The table records more than 45,000 distinct CDR3 sequences, 5.3% of them present only once. Time point in this sample: sample taken at primary tumor resection. The authors sequenced whole RNA from tumor, nontumor lung or frozen PBMC without sorting. Sequences were derived from PBMCs, sampled at surgery. These receptors were collected from a male donor with early-stage non-small cell lung cancer.

The rearrangement uses TRBV12-3 or TRBV12-4 and TRBJ1-6; D not certain. CDR3 size: 15 residues. V gave up 3 bases and J gave up 7 bases, with 13 bases separating them. The CDR3 region is CASSFEFSKNSPLHF. CDR3 nucleotide sequence: TGTGCCAGCAGTTTTGAGTTCAGTAAGAATTCACCCCTCCACTTT.

This clonotype showed up many times. As DNA, the CDR3 is TGCAGTGCTGCGCGGGGACAGGGTGTAAAAGATACGCAGTATTTT. This gives the protein CSAARGQGVKDTQYF. The chain couples TRBV20-1 to TRBJ2-3, with 9 positions matching TRBD1. V dropped 5 bases and J dropped 5; count of bases not matched to a gene: 11. The CDR3 has 15 amino acids. Per germline, CDR1 DFQATT and CDR2 SNEGSKA (reference sequence).

The table lists this clonotype with many counts. The rearrangement links TRBV5-1 to TRBJ2-2; D remains ambiguous. The CDR3 length is 15 residues. From germline, CDR1 is SGHRS and CDR2 YFSETQ. V lost 1 base, J lost 0 bases, and 7 bases lay in between. CDR3 bases: TGCGCCAGCAGCTTGTCAGCTGCGAACACCGGGGAGCTGTTTTTT. Translation: CASSLSAANTGELFF.

This clonotype came up a few times. The chain recombines TRBV20-1 with TRBJ2-3; the match to TRBD2 covers 11 bases. The length of the CDR3 is 14 residues. V lost 3 bases, J lost 3 bases, and 2 bases stayed unmatched. Germline-derived CDR1 and CDR2 are DFQATT and SNEGSKA (reference sequence). The CDR3 DNA sequence: TGCAGTGCTAGGGGGACTAGCGGAACAGATACGCAGTATTTT. As protein: CSARGTSGTDTQYF.

This clonotype has just a few counts. V and J are TRBV12-3 or TRBV12-4 and TRBJ2-1; 8 positions match TRBD2. The J segment lost 6 bases and the V segment lost 5 bases, leaving 9 bases of the junction unmatched. The CDR3 has 15 amino acids. CDR3 nucleotides: TGTGCCAGCAGTCCCGGACTAGCCCGTGGCAATGAGCAGTTCTTC. It is translated as CASSPGLARGNEQFF.

This clonotype was observed many times. The chain has TRBV7-2 and TRBJ1-1; no reliable D call. Per the germline V gene, CDR1 is SGHTA and CDR2 is FQGNSA. The CDR3 is 13 amino acids. V was clipped by 2 bases and J by 4 bases, with 8 bases between them. The CDR3 loop is CASSLRAGTEAFF. As DNA, the CDR3 is TGTGCCAGCAGCTTACGGGCAGGCACTGAAGCTTTCTTT.

This clonotype was counted ten times or more. The chain employs TRBV10-3 and TRBJ1-2, with D possibly being TRBD1 (6 bases). CDR1 ENHRY and CDR2 SYGVKD come from the germline V gene. The CDR3 consists of 16 residues. The V end was cut by 2 bases, the J end by 3 bases, with 16 bases between. The DNA of the CDR3 is TGTGCCATCAGTGAGCCTGCCGGGGGGGGCGACTATGGCTACACCTTC. This translates into CAISEPAGGGDYGYTF.

This clonotype was seen repeatedly, ten times or more. J is TRBJ2-3 and V is TRBV4-1, with 7 bases identical to TRBD1. CDR1 and CDR2 from the germline V gene are MGHRA and YSYEKL. V shed 0 bases and J 6 bases; nucleotides not matched to a gene: 15. CDR3 length equals 18 residues. The CDR3 loop is CASSQDPPPDRVYDTQYF. CDR3 nucleotides: TGCGCCAGCAGCCAAGACCCTCCCCCCGACAGGGTTTACGATACGCAGTATTTT.

The chain has TRBV9 and TRBJ2-2, with D hard to call. V shed 0 bases and J shed 7 bases, with 7 bases lying between them. The CDR3 extends over 13 amino acids. Germline V gives CDR1 SGDLS, CDR2 YYNGEE. The CDR3 coding sequence is TGTGCCAGCAGCGTAGATGGGTACGGGGAGCTGTTTTTT. Its protein is CASSVDGYGELFF.

This clonotype was recorded many times. The rearrangement uses TRBV21-1 and TRBJ2-5; no check of the table's D call, TRBD1, against the DNA was made. TRBV21-1 is tagged as a pseudogene. The CDR3 runs to 16 residues. The CDR3, as DNA: TGTGCCAGCAGCAGCCTGCACGTGCTCGGGGGAGAGACCCAGTACTTC. Its protein is CASSSLHVLGGETQYF.

This clonotype was detected ten times or more. This chain's CDR3 is CSVEASGSPSTDTQYF. The CDR3 nucleotides read TGCAGCGTTGAAGCCAGCGGGAGCCCGAGCACAGATACGCAGTATTTT. The chain recombines TRBV29-1 with TRBJ2-3, with 8 bases that match TRBD2. The junction had 6 bases not matched to a gene; V was cut back by 1 base and J by 0 bases. Germline V gives CDR1 SQVTM, CDR2 ANQGSEA. The CDR3 is made up of 16 amino acids.

This clonotype was detected many times. The J gene is TRBJ2-1, the V gene TRBV12-3 or TRBV12-4, with a weak D call TRBD2 (6 bases). The CDR3 spans 16 residues. V shed 5 bases and J shed 4 bases, with 18 bases lying between them. CDR3 sequence: CASSPFSGNQYNEQFF. The CDR3, as DNA: TGTGCCAGCAGTCCCTTTAGCGGAAATCAATACAATGAGCAGTTCTTC.

Within the sample, this clonotype is medium-sized. The chain couples TRBV12-3 or TRBV12-4 to TRBJ2-4; D ambiguous. V lost 3 bases and J 9 bases, leaving 12 bases between the germline ends. There are 13 residues in the CDR3. The chain's CDR3 is CASSLDRLGIQYF. CDR3 DNA: TGTGCCAGCAGTTTGGACCGCCTCGGCATTCAGTACTTC.

This clonotype appeared many times. The V gene is TRBV3-1, the J gene TRBJ1-2, with D unresolved. The germline V gene has CDR1 LGHDT and CDR2 YNNKEL (reference sequence). Deletions cut 1 base from V and 4 bases from J, with 4 bases between. This CDR3 contains 12 residues. CDR3 sequence (DNA): TGTGCCAGCAGCCAAGGGACCTATGGCTACACCTTC. This translates into CASSQGTYGYTF.

This clonotype occurred many times. V is TRBV4-1 and J is TRBJ2-1, with 11 bases lining up with TRBD2. The CDR3 has 16 amino acids. CDR1 is MGHRA and CDR2 is YSYEKL in the germline V gene. The V and J ends lost 4 bases and 7 bases, in that order; junction bases with no gene match: 9. CDR3 bases: TGCGCCAGCAGCCGAGATACTAGCGGGGGTTGGAATGAGCAGTTCTTC. Protein: CASSRDTSGGWNEQFF.